The sequence of this TCR beta chain was determined in a study of cytomegalovirus exposure and HLA in healthy donors (TCRdb year 2017). Turning to the overall study: According to a later analysis, the 110 or so validation repertoires were produced on the same platform as the 666 repertoires of the first cohort. To predict cytomegalovirus infection status, the study brought together high-throughput TCR immunosequencing, statistical association of individual TCRs with disease status, and machine learning. A separate validation cohort of over 95 different subjects was used in addition to the roughly 700-subject first cohort. The study aimed to test whether signatures of past pathogen exposure could be identified by cataloging public T cell receptors.

Reading the germline V gene gives CDR1 SGHDT and CDR2 YYEEEE. Counted from cysteine to phenylalanine, this CDR3 has 14 amino acids. The CDR3 DNA has 42 bases and is translated from base 1. The V and J ends are trimmed by 0 bases and 7 bases, leaving 10 bases between them. Points the paper makes about the study in general: In vitro tests confirmed that a few of the cytomegalovirus-associated TCR beta chains recognize cytomegalovirus antigens. The classifier was reported to diagnose cytomegalovirus status with high specificity and sensitivity in both the original and validation cohorts. A total of around 150 TCR beta chains were listed by the study as associated with cytomegalovirus. It was suggested by the authors that the approach could potentially be generalized to other disease states and immunological phenotypes. The validation cohort had no HLA typing available for a later analysis, so co-occurrence within that cohort was assessed over all 120 or so repertoires. Of the cluster scores, roughly 93% were above 0 in a later analysis, which found that TCRs clustered in the first cohort also tended to co-occur in the approximately 110 validation repertoires. While some public TCRs were present in many individuals, most TCR sequences turned up only very rarely across donors.

The library was built by means of the immunoSEQ multiplex PCR assay. As for the original processing: A statistical classification framework was developed to diagnose cytomegalovirus status using the catalog of TCR beta chain sequences. Sourced from immuneACCESS, this table was stored by TCRdb with only in-frame sequences that have V and J called. A share of the clones is absent; for the studies checked, an unresolved V gene accounts for under half, and the remainder has no known explanation. That table furnishes V, J and clone size, whereas the DNA furnished D and trimming. The sample profile shows 140,000 or so clones; roughly 87% of them were found once. 3.5% to 5.5% of the sample rests with the top ten. The donors belonged to the validation cohort of under 150 subjects, which was separate from the 666-subject first cohort. For this clone: Its antigen has not been determined. No base-level quality is on record; no much larger clone is a single base apart.

Input material: PBMCs. The V and J segments used are TRBV5-6 and TRBJ2-2; the D gene cannot be resolved reliably. The receptor was derived from a man aged 18 to 30 in good health and CMV-seropositive. CDR3 region: CASSLVQANGELFF. The DNA reads as follows: TGTGCCAGCAGCTTGGTTCAGGCTAACGGGGAGCTGTTTTTT. Where the CDR3 stops, the reference TRBV5-6 and TRBJ2-2 genes take over; the full variable domain is DAGVTQSPTHLIKTRGQQVTLRCSPKSGHDTVSWYQQALGQGPQFIFQYYEEEERQRGNFPDRFSGHQFPNYSSELNVNALLLGDSALYLCASSLVQANGELFFGEGSRLTVL.